This entry lists 15 T cell receptor beta chains sequenced from one sample in a study of cytomegalovirus exposure and HLA in healthy donors. PCR involved 60 Vbeta and 13 Jbeta primers. The table came from immunoSEQ multiplex PCR; TCRdb's copy has only in-frame clones and leaves some out. The sample lists over 90,000 clones; around two thirds were seen once. Sequencing was carried out using PBMCs. All receptors derive from a woman between 45 and 65 years old in good health and CMV-seronegative.

The J gene is TRBJ1-6, the V gene TRBV30, with D unresolved. The CDR3 has 12 residues. Germline V CDR1 and CDR2: GTSNPN, SVGIG (reference sequence). V lost 3 bases to trimming and J lost 6 bases, with 6 bases between them. The CDR3 sequence: CAWRAGNSPLHF. The CDR3 nucleotides read TGTGCCTGGAGGGCGGGTAATTCACCCCTCCACTTT.

The chain joins TRBV5-6 to TRBJ2-1, with TRBD1 identical over 10 bases. From germline, CDR1 is SGHDT and CDR2 YYEEEE. The CDR3 spans 14 residues. Trimming at V came to 3 bases and at J to 7 bases, leaving 4 bases not matched to a gene. CDR3 loop: CASSSRDRGNEQFF. CDR3 in DNA: TGTGCCAGCAGCTCCCGGGACAGGGGAAATGAGCAGTTCTTC.

This clone was detected only a few times. The chain is built from TRBV28 and TRBJ2-2, with D perhaps TRBD1 (5 bases). The CDR3 has 14 amino acids. V was trimmed by 5 bases and J by 2 bases, leaving 9 bases between them. CDR1 and CDR2 from the germline V gene are MDHEN and SYDVKM. CDR3 in DNA: TGTGCCAGCAGTCAGCAGGGAAACACCGGGGAGCTGTTTTTT. This translates into CASSQQGNTGELFF. Full variable domain (remainder filled in from reference TRBV28 and TRBJ2-2): DVKVTQSSRYLVKRTGEKVFLECVQDMDHENMFWYRQDPGLGLRLIYFSYDVKMKEKGDIPEGYSVSREKKERFSLILESASTNQTSMYLCASSQQGNTGELFFGEGSRLTVL.

This chain joins TRBV5-1 and TRBJ1-3, with 7 positions matching TRBD1. The germline V gene encodes CDR1 SGHRS and CDR2 YFSETQ. V trimming: 4 bases; J trimming: 0 bases; junction bases outside the gene matches: 10. CDR3 length equals 17 residues. CDR3 sequence: CASSKTGLQGSGNTIYF. In DNA form, the CDR3 reads TGCGCCAGCAGCAAGACAGGGTTACAGGGCTCTGGAAACACCATATATTTT.

This clone was seen a few times. J is TRBJ2-1 and V is TRBV12-5, with a possible D match to TRBD2 (5 bases). Germline CDR1 is LGHNT and CDR2 is FRNRAP. This CDR3 region has 15 residues. The V end was cut by 7 bases, the J end by 6 bases, with 19 bases between. CDR3 nucleotide sequence: TGTGCTAGTGCCGTAGCCCCGGCGGGCCCCAATGAGCAGTTCTTC. It encodes CASAVAPAGPNEQFF.

The gene calls are TRBV5-1 and TRBJ1-2; 9 bases map to TRBD1. This CDR3 is built from 15 residues. Germline V gene sequence: CDR1 SGHRS, CDR2 YFSETQ. Unmatched junction bases numbered 9, after V lost 4 bases and J lost 5 bases. CDR3 in DNA: TGCGCCAGCAGCATTACAGGGGGCGTCGGATATGGCTACACCTTC. Its protein product is CASSITGGVGYGYTF.

This clone has more than one count but fewer than ten. The V and J genes are TRBV2 and TRBJ2-3; 7 positions match TRBD1. V was clipped by 2 bases and J by 2 bases; unmatched bases: 4. Germline assignment: CDR1 SNHLY and CDR2 FYNNEI. The CDR3 spans 15 residues. CDR3 protein: CASSEKGADTDTQYF. CDR3 nucleotide sequence: TGTGCCAGCAGTGAAAAGGGGGCAGACACAGATACGCAGTATTTT.

This clone was recorded a few times. The V call is TRBV6-5, the J call TRBJ2-7; D not resolved. Germline V gene lookup returns CDR1 MNHEY and CDR2 SVGAGI. V lost 6 bases to trimming and J lost 6 bases, with 12 bases between them. CDR3 length: 12 residues. This chain's CDR3 is CASSPDSLEQYF. CDR3 nucleotide sequence: TGTGCCAGCAGCCCAGATTCTCTCGAGCAGTACTTC.

The V and J genes are TRBV7-8 and TRBJ2-7; D gene ambiguous. CDR3 length: 15 amino acids. V lost 5 bases and J 7 bases, leaving 21 bases between the germline ends. Germline CDR1 reads SGHVS; CDR2 reads FQNEAQ. Here the CDR3 reads CASSASLVTIWEQYF. CDR3 in DNA: TGTGCCAGCAGCGCCTCTCTAGTTACGATTTGGGAGCAGTACTTC.

The rearrangement uses TRBV11-3 and TRBJ2-3, with 7 bases matching TRBD1. The junction had 10 bases not matched to a gene; V was cut back by 5 bases and J by 5 bases. The CDR3 contains 15 residues. Germline V gives CDR1 SGHNT, CDR2 YENEEA. The CDR3 DNA reads TGTGCCAGCAGCCCTTCCGGACAGGACAGAGATACGCAGTATTTT. Translating it yields CASSPSGQDRDTQYF.

This chain links TRBV27 with TRBJ2-6; D gene uncertain. Trimming left V 3 bases short and J 0 bases short, with 6 bases between. This CDR3 has 15 residues. CDR1 and CDR2 from the germline V gene are MNHEY and SMNVEV (reference sequence). The CDR3 sequence is CASSFYNSGANVLTF. CDR3 bases: TGTGCCAGCAGTTTTTATAACTCTGGGGCCAACGTCCTGACTTTC.

This rearrangement joins TRBV27 to TRBJ2-3, with D possibly matching TRBD2 (5 bases). Germline CDR1 MNHEY, CDR2 SMNVEV (reference sequence). Between the trimmed V and J ends, which lost 3 bases and 8 bases, there was a span of 9 bases. The CDR3 is made up of 12 amino acids. In nucleotides, the CDR3 is TGTGCCAGCAGTTTGGAGGCGTGTACGCAGTATTTT. This sequence encodes CASSLEACTQYF.

The rearrangement uses TRBV7-3 and TRBJ2-7, with D maybe TRBD2 (5 bases). This CDR3 region has 14 residues. Trimming took off 5 bases at V and 7 bases at J, with 18 bases between the two ends. Germline CDR1 and CDR2: SGHTA and FQGTGA. The CDR3 nucleotides are TGTGCCAGCAGCGACGGACTGCCATTGTCGGAGCAGTACTTC. It translates to CASSDGLPLSEQYF.

Only one count was recorded for this clone. J is TRBJ1-1 and V is TRBV5-1, with TRBD1 as a possible D gene (6 bases). Germline CDR1 SGHRS, CDR2 YFSETQ. The CDR3 is 13 amino acids. With 5 bases removed from V and 4 bases from J, the gap between germline ends came to 12 bases. CDR3 bases: TGCGCCAGCAGTTCAGGGGATGGCACTGAAGCTTTCTTT. It yields the protein CASSSGDGTEAFF.

The chain joins TRBV28 to TRBJ2-1; a weak D match, TRBD2 (7 bases). Germline loops: CDR1 MDHEN, CDR2 SYDVKM. V dropped 2 bases and J dropped 2 bases, with 10 bases sitting between them. The CDR3 is made up of 15 amino acids. Here the CDR3 reads CASSLRGRAYNEQFF. CDR3 bases: TGTGCCAGCAGTTTAAGGGGGAGGGCCTACAATGAGCAGTTCTTC. The complete variable domain, with remaining parts taken from reference TRBV28 and TRBJ2-1, reads DVKVTQSSRYLVKRTGEKVFLECVQDMDHENMFWYRQDPGLGLRLIYFSYDVKMKEKGDIPEGYSVSREKKERFSLILESASTNQTSMYLCASSLRGRAYNEQFFGPGTRLTVL.